Following are 14 T cell receptor beta chains from one sample sequenced in a study of post-analysis software for immune sequencing data. Study findings and constraints: TRBV5-6, TRBV5-1 and TRBV20-1 were among four or five TRBV segments more frequent in patients than controls.

No antigen has been identified for these receptors. Researchers reported that TCR beta cDNA libraries carried unique molecular identifiers. TCRdb fed the PCR reads into MiXCR, producing one record per CDR3 protein. The sample lists hundreds of thousands of distinct CDR3 sequences, approximately 60% seen once, with about 11% in the top ten. The sequenced sample consisted of blood. Receptors were obtained from a girl aged 2-10 years with multiple sclerosis.

The chain carries TRBV6-2 or TRBV6-3 and TRBJ2-1, with TRBD1 identical over 8 bases. The CDR3 consists of 14 residues. V was clipped by 4 bases and J by 7 bases; unmatched bases: 6. Per the germline V gene, CDR1 is MNHEY and CDR2 is SVGEGT. CDR3 sequence: CASSSQGARNEQFF. CDR3 bases: TGTGCCAGCAGTTCCCAGGGGGCGAGGAATGAGCAGTTCTTC.

CDR3 coding DNA: TGCAGTGCTAGAGATCTGTCGGGACAGGGTGTGTATGAGCAGTTCTTC. It yields the protein CSARDLSGQGVYEQFF. The chain employs TRBV20-1 and TRBJ2-1; TRBD1 agrees at 9 bases. The CDR3 extends over 16 amino acids. Germline V gene data show CDR1 as DFQATT and CDR2 as SNEGSKA (reference sequence). V trimming: 0 bases; J trimming: 8 bases; junction bases outside the gene matches: 11.

The rearrangement uses TRBV7-2 and TRBJ2-6; D not certain. This CDR3 is built from 18 residues. Germline V gene data show CDR1 as SGHTA and CDR2 as FQGNSA. The V end was cut by 3 bases, the J end by 0 bases, with 15 bases between. CDR3 coding DNA: TGTGCCAGCAGCTTGTGGGAAGGACCCGGCTCTGGGGCCAACGTCCTGACTTTC. Encoded protein: CASSLWEGPGSGANVLTF.

V is TRBV27 and J is TRBJ1-5; D possibly corresponds to TRBD1 (5 bases). V lost 5 bases and J 3 bases, leaving 17 bases between the germline ends. The CDR3 has 16 residues. Germline V gives CDR1 MNHEY, CDR2 SMNVEV (reference sequence). The CDR3 bases are TGTGCCAGCAGTCCATTATTGGGGCTGAACAATCAGCCCCAGCATTTT. Translated: CASSPLLGLNNQPQHF.

This clonotype has just a few counts. The rearrangement links TRBV20-1 to TRBJ2-3; D tentatively fits TRBD1 or TRBD2 (5 bases each). V was cut by 5 bases and J by 4 bases, with 13 bases left in between. The germline gives CDR1 DFQATT, CDR2 SNEGSKA (reference sequence). The CDR3 extends over 13 amino acids. The CDR3 here is CSAGTSHPDTQYF. DNA of the CDR3: TGCAGTGCTGGGACCTCCCATCCAGATACGCAGTATTTT.

This chain links TRBV10-3 with TRBJ2-1; TRBD1 aligns across 7 bases. CDR1 and CDR2 (germline): ENHRY, SYGVKD. CDR3 length: 14 amino acids. V lost 7 bases, J lost 4 bases, and 7 bases stayed unmatched. The CDR3 DNA reads as TGTGCCATCACAACAGGGGACCGTTACAATGAGCAGTTCTTC. This codes for CAITTGDRYNEQFF.

This chain joins TRBV7-2 and TRBJ1-1; tentatively, D is TRBD1 (5 bases). From germline, CDR1 is SGHTA and CDR2 FQGNSA. There are 15 residues in the CDR3. Trimming shortened V by 3 bases and J by 4 bases, and 15 bases separated the two germline ends. CDR3 protein: CASSLGVAGITEAFF. The CDR3 bases are TGTGCCAGCAGCTTGGGTGTGGCAGGGATCACTGAAGCTTTCTTT.

The gene calls are TRBV6-5 and TRBJ1-6, with 8 nucleotides matching TRBD1. The CDR3 covers 14 residues. Trimming took 6 bases from V and 9 from J; bases not matched to a gene: 7. In germline, CDR1 is MNHEY, CDR2 SVGAGI. The CDR3 region has the DNA TGTGCCAGCAGCCCCGGACAGGGCGTTTCACCCCTCCACTTT. Encoded protein: CASSPGQGVSPLHF.

This chain joins TRBV4-2 and TRBJ2-5; no reliable D call. Trimming stripped 0 bases from V and 0 bases from J, with 11 bases between. There are 16 residues in the CDR3. Germline CDR1 and CDR2: LGHNA and YNFKEQ. The CDR3 reads CASSQDPNSYQETQYF. The CDR3 coding sequence is TGTGCCAGCAGCCAAGATCCTAATAGCTACCAAGAGACCCAGTACTTC.

The V gene is TRBV5-4, the J gene TRBJ1-2, with a tentative D call TRBD1 (6 bases). CDR1 SGHNT and CDR2 YYREEE come from the germline V gene (reference sequence). The CDR3 is 13 amino acids. The germline V and J ends were trimmed by 5 bases and 8 bases, with 16 bases remaining between them. In DNA form, the CDR3 reads TGTGCCAGCAGAGCTGCTCAGGGGAGAGGCTACACCTTC. It is translated as CASRAAQGRGYTF.

This clonotype was detected only once. CDR3 protein: CASSRDVQRDTIYF. The CDR3 DNA reads as TGCGCCAGCAGCCGGGACGTTCAGAGAGACACCATATATTTT. The rearrangement joins TRBV4-3 to TRBJ1-3; D may be TRBD1 (5 bases). Trimming shortened V by 4 bases and J by 8 bases, and 15 bases separated the two germline ends. Germline V lookup: CDR1 LGHNA, CDR2 YSLEER. This CDR3 contains 14 residues.

In this sample, this clonotype turned up a few times. V and J are TRBV9 and TRBJ2-5; D may correspond to TRBD1 or TRBD2 (6 bases each). Germline CDR1 reads SGDLS; CDR2 reads YYNGEE. The CDR3 extends over 18 amino acids. V was pared by 1 base and J by 1 base, with 20 bases between. The CDR3 is CASSVNPTGAGLQETQYF. CDR3 DNA sequence: TGTGCCAGCAGCGTAAACCCCACGGGGGCTGGGCTCCAAGAGACCCAGTACTTC.

This clonotype was detected only a few times. V usage is TRBV14 and J usage is TRBJ2-3; D is unclear. V lost 4 bases to trimming and J lost 2 bases, with 16 bases between them. This CDR3 has 16 amino acids. Germline V gene lookup returns CDR1 SGHDN and CDR2 FVKESK. CDR3 residues: CASSPQRAVFTDTQYF. Written as DNA, the CDR3 is TGTGCCAGCAGCCCACAAAGGGCAGTCTTCACAGATACGCAGTATTTT.

The V gene is TRBV20-1, the J gene TRBJ2-7, with D perhaps being TRBD1 or TRBD2 (5 bases each). The end of the DNA aligns better with TRBJ2-4, so the J call may be wrong. Germline loops: CDR1 DFQATT, CDR2 SNEGSKA (reference sequence). The CDR3 has 12 amino acids. The CDR3 nucleotides are TGCAGTGCTTGGGACCGTACCAGCATTCAGTACTTC. Translated: CSAWDRTSIQYF.